This TCR beta chain stems from a study of cytomegalovirus exposure and HLA in healthy donors. Study-wide results and limits: Exclusion applied to some V segments, including TRBV6-2 and TRBV6-3, as they were indistinguishable. TCR beta sequences numbering about 17,000 were associated with HLA alleles at 0.05 false discovery rate in a later analysis. In presence/absence analyses, roughly uniform sequencing depth across donors was assumed.

Healthy bone marrow donors made up the donor group. The germline V and J ends were trimmed by 0 bases and 7 bases, with 11 bases remaining between them. Per germline, CDR1 SGHRS and CDR2 YFSETQ. The CDR3 sequence is 14 residues long. 13 Jbeta primers and 60 Vbeta primers were used for the PCR. Clones were sequenced by immunoSEQ multiplex PCR, and TCRdb holds only the in-frame ones, with some missing. The sample lists around 130,000 clones, over 70% occurring once. In this sample, this clone turned up once. Its specificity is unknown. This CDR3 is also generated by other DNA sequences in the sample. The sequence came from a woman in her sixties or seventies in good health and CMV-seropositive. Input material: PBMCs. This chain joins TRBV5-1 and TRBJ1-5; D gene uncertain. The CDR3 spells CASSLEGRGQPQHF. The DNA for the CDR3 is TGCGCCAGCAGCTTGGAAGGCAGAGGCCAGCCCCAGCATTTT.